Here is one T cell receptor beta chain with its context. In the authors' workflow: Reference gene primers were amplified, and this amplification served to estimate nucleated cell counts. Method: immunoSEQ multiplex PCR; TCRdb's copy keeps in-frame clones and lacks some. The V and J calls and the clone size are those of that table, but D and trimming were determined from the DNA. The sample includes approximately 65,000 clones, roughly 88% of them seen just once. This sample is drawn from a study of blood T cell repertoires in COVID-19. CDR1 is MNHEY, CDR2 SMNVEV, per germline (reference sequence). The CDR3 covers 19 residues. The junction had 17 bases not matched to a gene; V was cut back by 6 bases and J by 0 bases.

The source is a middle-aged man with COVID-19, enrolled during active disease. The sample taken for sequencing was peripheral blood. The chain couples TRBV27 to TRBJ2-1; 7 positions match TRBD2. Written as DNA, the CDR3 is TGTGCCAGCAGCGGGCGAGGGCTAGCGGACTTGAGCTCCTACAATGAGCAGTTCTTC. As protein: CASSGRGLADLSSYNEQFF.